The 23 T cell receptor beta chains below all came from one sample that was sequenced in a study of T-cell memory formation after mild COVID-19. TCRdb reanalysed the 5' RACE reads using MiXCR and keeps one entry per CDR3 protein. This table has 55,000 to 80,000 distinct CDR3 sequences, roughly 10% appearing once. Sequenced input: PBMCs or a T cell subset sorted from them (not recorded which). The receptors derive from a man between 18 and 35 years old who had mild COVID-19 (a few samples of this study predate the infection). Cell type and time point are not known.

This clonotype was recorded once. One end of the junction fails to match germline, which may point to a read error. The chain employs TRBV4-1 and TRBJ2-1, with 9 bases lining up with TRBD2. CDR1 is MGHRA, CDR2 YSYEKL, per germline. The CDR3 has 17 residues. The CDR3 spells CASSPRDSGGLYNEQLF. In DNA, the CDR3 is TGCGCCAGCAGCCCCCGAGATAGCGGGGGCTTATACAATGAGCAGCTCTTC.

This clonotype was seen more than once but under ten times. This chain uses TRBV20-1 with TRBJ2-7, with 9 bases fitting TRBD1. Germline CDR1 reads DFQATT; CDR2 reads SNEGSKA (reference sequence). This CDR3 is 14 amino acids long. V shed 4 bases and J 4 bases; nucleotides not matched to a gene: 8. CDR3 DNA: TGCAGTGCTAAGACAGGGGGAAGTAGGTACGAGCAGTACGTC. Translating it yields CSAKTGGSRYEQYV.

The sample holds a few counts of this clonotype. CDR3 protein: CASSYRTDSNQPQHF. The CDR3 coding sequence is TGTGCCAGCAGTTACCGGACGGATAGCAATCAGCCCCAGCATTTT. V and J are TRBV6-5 and TRBJ1-5, with D unclear. Trimming stripped 2 bases from V and 0 bases from J, with 8 bases between. In germline, CDR1 is MNHEY, CDR2 SVGAGI. There are 15 residues in the CDR3.

This clonotype was seen at least ten times. V and J are TRBV5-1 and TRBJ2-5, with 8 positions matching TRBD1. CDR3 length: 14 amino acids. Germline V CDR1 and CDR2: SGHRS, YFSETQ. The V and J ends lost 4 bases and 1 base, in that order; junction bases with no gene match: 3. The CDR3 DNA sequence: TGCGCCAGCAGCAACAGGGGGATCCAAGAGACCCAGTACTTC. Its translation: CASSNRGIQETQYF.

Points on this clonotype: A read error may explain this, as a much larger clone is one base away. This chain joins TRBV12-3 or TRBV12-4 and TRBJ2-1; D ambiguous. The CDR3 has 11 amino acids. The V end was cut by 4 bases, the J end by 8 bases, with 6 bases between. The CDR3 DNA sequence: TGTGCCAGCAGTTCGTGGGATGAGCAGTTCTTC. It yields the protein CASSSWDEQFF.

In this sample, this clonotype turned up many times. The V and J genes are TRBV7-2 and TRBJ2-2, with D unclear. Germline loops: CDR1 SGHTA, CDR2 FQGNSA. The CDR3 sequence is 11 residues long. Trimming took off 3 bases at V and 8 bases at J, with 4 bases between the two ends. DNA of the CDR3: TGTGCCAGCAGCTTCGGGGGGGAGCTGTTTTTT. The encoded protein is CASSFGGELFF. The whole variable domain, filled in from reference TRBV7-2 and TRBJ2-2, reads GAGVSQSPSNKVTEKGKDVELRCDPISGHTALYWYRQSLGQGLEFLIYFQGNSAPDKSGLPSDRFSAERTGGSVSTLTIQRTQQEDSAVYLCASSFGGELFFGEGSRLTVL.

This clonotype was found a few times. This chain joins TRBV20-1 and TRBJ1-4; a possible D gene is TRBD1 (6 bases). Germline CDR1 and CDR2: DFQATT and SNEGSKA (reference sequence). The V end was cut by 2 bases, the J end by 8 bases, with 15 bases between. CDR3 length: 14 residues. The CDR3 here is CSARNPRQEEKLFF. In DNA, the CDR3 is TGCAGTGCTAGAAACCCGAGACAGGAGGAAAAACTGTTTTTT.

This clonotype was seen more than once but under ten times. The V gene is TRBV12-3 or TRBV12-4, the J gene TRBJ2-5; the D gene is possibly TRBD1 (6 bases). CDR3 length: 13 amino acids. V lost 8 bases and J 4 bases, leaving 14 bases between the germline ends. CDR3 DNA sequence: TGTGCCAGCGCCCCCAGGACAGTAGAGACCCAGTACTTC. Protein sequence: CASAPRTVETQYF.

The chain links TRBV7-9 to TRBJ2-2; 9 nucleotides align to TRBD2. Unmatched junction bases numbered 6, after V lost 2 bases and J lost 5 bases. The CDR3 has 16 amino acids. The germline V gene has CDR1 SEHNR and CDR2 FQNEAQ (reference sequence). CDR3 nucleotide sequence: TGTGCCAGCAGCTTATTAGCGGGGGACCCAACCGGGGAGCTGTTTTTT. This codes for CASSLLAGDPTGELFF.

This clonotype was seen a few times. The rearrangement joins TRBV7-9 to TRBJ1-6; D not resolved. The CDR3 spans 14 residues. V lost 3 bases to trimming and J lost 7 bases, with 10 bases between them. Germline lookup yields CDR1 SEHNR and CDR2 FQNEAQ (reference sequence). The CDR3 DNA follows: TGTGCCAGCAGCTTGAGGCAGCCGAATTCACCCCTCCACTTT. Its protein is CASSLRQPNSPLHF. Based on the CDR3 plus reference TRBV7-9 and TRBJ1-6, the full variable domain is DTGVSQNPRHKITKRGQNVTFRCDPISEHNRLYWYRQTLGQGPEFLTYFQNEAQLEKSRLLSDRFSAERPKGSFSTLEIQRTEQGDSAMYLCASSLRQPNSPLHFGNGTRLTVT.

This clonotype was recorded at least ten times. This chain connects TRBV7-2 to TRBJ2-5; D remains ambiguous. Trimming took 5 bases from V and 5 from J, leaving 9 bases between them. Germline CDR1 is SGHTA and CDR2 is FQGNSA. The CDR3 is made up of 12 amino acids. CDR3 region: CASSPLGETQYF. The CDR3 DNA sequence: TGTGCCAGCAGCCCACTCGGGGAGACCCAGTACTTC. The whole variable domain, filled in from reference TRBV7-2 and TRBJ2-5, reads GAGVSQSPSNKVTEKGKDVELRCDPISGHTALYWYRQSLGQGLEFLIYFQGNSAPDKSGLPSDRFSAERTGGSVSTLTIQRTQQEDSAVYLCASSPLGETQYFGPGTRLLVL.

This clonotype was seen ten or more times. The V gene is TRBV5-1, the J gene TRBJ2-4; D uncertain. This CDR3 spans 15 amino acids. Trimming shortened V by 0 bases and J by 5 bases, and 12 bases separated the two germline ends. Looked up from germline, CDR1 is SGHRS and CDR2 is YFSETQ. The DNA for the CDR3 is TGCGCCAGCAGCTTGGGGCACCCCCAGCAAAACATTCAGTACTTC. This encodes CASSLGHPQQNIQYF.

This clonotype has more than one count but fewer than ten. The rearrangement uses TRBV7-3 and TRBJ2-7; tentative D call: TRBD1 (6 bases). V was clipped by 1 base and J by 0 bases, with 10 bases between them. Germline V gene lookup returns CDR1 SGHTA and CDR2 FQGTGA. This CDR3 contains 15 residues. In DNA, the CDR3 is TGTGCCAGCAGCTTAAGAGGGGGAAACTCCTACGAGCAGTACTTC. This sequence encodes CASSLRGGNSYEQYF.

This clonotype was recorded many times. The chain joins TRBV6-5 to TRBJ2-3, with 7 bases aligning to TRBD2. The CDR3 sequence is 17 residues long. The trim removed 5 bases at V and 2 bases at J, leaving 13 bases unmatched. CDR1 and CDR2 from the germline V gene are MNHEY and SVGAGI. CDR3 in amino acids: CASSPPRGLVFTDTQYF. The CDR3 DNA follows: TGTGCCAGCAGTCCCCCGAGAGGACTAGTATTCACAGATACGCAGTATTTT.

This chain joins TRBV5-1 and TRBJ1-2; TRBD1 matches at 7 bases. CDR1 is SGHRS, CDR2 YFSETQ, per germline. The CDR3 runs to 12 residues. Germline trimming cut 4 bases from V and 8 bases from J; bases unmatched to any gene: 5. In DNA, the CDR3 is TGCGCCAGCAGCGCCGACAGGGACGGCTACACCTTC. It yields the protein CASSADRDGYTF.

The table lists this clonotype with a few counts. The chain uses TRBV6-6 and TRBJ2-1, with D perhaps TRBD2 (5 bases). The CDR3 spans 12 residues. V lost 6 bases and J lost 8, with 11 bases in between. Germline V CDR1 and CDR2: MNHNY, SVGAGI (reference sequence). The CDR3 DNA follows: TGTGCCAGCAGCGCCGCGGGCGATGAGCAGTTCTTC. It encodes CASSAAGDEQFF.

The genes are TRBV29-1 and TRBJ2-5, with 7 bases that match TRBD2. Germline trimming cut 5 bases from V and 1 base from J; bases unmatched to any gene: 4. Germline V gene lookup returns CDR1 SQVTM and CDR2 ANQGSEA. The CDR3 has 13 amino acids. CDR3 loop: CSVSGGIQETQYF. In DNA, the CDR3 is TGCAGCGTTTCCGGGGGGATCCAAGAGACCCAGTACTTC.

This clonotype turned up a few times. The chain is built from TRBV7-2 and TRBJ2-7; D not certain. This CDR3 region has 13 residues. The V end lost 1 base, the J end lost 6 bases, and 10 bases lay between the germline ends. Germline CDR1 SGHTA, CDR2 FQGNSA. DNA for the CDR3: TGTGCCAGCAGCTTAGATTGGGGTGGCGAGCAGTACTTC. It is translated as CASSLDWGGEQYF.

Points on this clonotype: A much more abundant neighbour one base away suggests this may be a read error. J is TRBJ2-1 and V is TRBV7-8; D gene ambiguous. V was shortened by 5 bases and J by 4 bases, with 15 bases between the two germline ends. The CDR3 covers 15 residues. CDR1 SGHVS and CDR2 FQNEAQ come from the germline V gene. The CDR3 DNA follows: TGTGCCAGCAGCACGTCCGGAATTGGGTACAATGAGCAGTTCTTC. Translated, it gives CASSTSGIGYNEQFF.

This clonotype was seen a handful of times. The chain uses TRBV6-6 and TRBJ1-1, with 7 positions matching TRBD1. V shed 3 bases and J 1 base; nucleotides not matched to a gene: 11. This CDR3 comprises 17 residues. Looked up from germline, CDR1 is MNHNY and CDR2 is SVGAGI (reference sequence). CDR3 nucleotide sequence: TGTGCCAGCAGTTATGGACAGGCCGGGCTGGGGAACACTGAAGCTTTCTTT. This encodes CASSYGQAGLGNTEAFF.

V is TRBV6-5 and J is TRBJ1-3, with TRBD1 as a possible D gene (5 bases). V was pared by 8 bases and J by 0 bases, with 8 bases between. Germline-derived CDR1 and CDR2 are MNHEY and SVGAGI. The CDR3 consists of 13 residues. CDR3 bases: TGTGCCAGCCGGGGGGTCTCTGGAAACACCATATATTTT. Its protein product is CASRGVSGNTIYF.

The V call is TRBV4-1, the J call TRBJ1-4; 8 bases match TRBD1. This CDR3 region has 15 residues. CDR1 and CDR2 (germline): MGHRA, YSYEKL. The V and J ends lost 3 bases and 5 bases, in that order; junction bases with no gene match: 5. CDR3 sequence (DNA): TGCGCCAGCAGCCACCTAACAGGGGGAAATGAAAAACTGTTTTTT. Translating it yields CASSHLTGGNEKLFF.

The J gene is TRBJ2-7, the V gene TRBV4-3, with 7 bases identical to TRBD2. CDR3 length: 15 amino acids. Per the germline V gene, CDR1 is LGHNA and CDR2 is YSLEER. Unmatched junction bases numbered 10, after V lost 4 bases and J lost 4 bases. CDR3 sequence reads: CASSPQAGRSYEQYF. The CDR3 bases are TGCGCCAGCAGCCCGCAAGCGGGGAGAAGTTACGAGCAGTACTTC.